The 4 T cell receptor beta chains reported below all come from one sample, sequenced in a study of cytomegalovirus exposure and HLA in healthy donors (dated by TCRdb to about 2017). Receptor libraries were prepared by the immunoSEQ multiplex PCR assay. For the multiplex PCR, a mixture combining 60 forward primers for TCR Vbeta segments and 13 reverse primers for TCR Jbeta segments was used. TCRdb mirrors the immuneACCESS table, restricted to in-frame sequences. Some clones are absent from its copies; in checked studies, under half trace to an unresolved V gene, and the reason for the others is unknown. Present in this sample are 65,000 to 75,000 clones, roughly four fifths of which were seen just once. Around 6.3% of the sample goes to the ten largest clones. Specimen: PBMCs. Every receptor here comes from a man between 50 and 59 years old in good health and CMV-seronegative.

The CDR3 reads CASSITGVNQPQHF. The CDR3 nucleotides are TGTGCCAGTAGTATAACGGGGGTCAATCAGCCCCAGCATTTT. The V and J genes are TRBV19 and TRBJ1-5, with D possibly TRBD1 on 5 matching bases. CDR3 length: 14 amino acids. From germline, CDR1 is LNHDA and CDR2 SQIVND (reference sequence). V dropped 2 bases and J dropped 3 bases, with 8 bases sitting between them.

The chain has TRBV29-1 and TRBJ2-7; D uncertain. The V end lost 7 bases, the J end lost 4 bases, and 14 bases lay between the germline ends. This CDR3 comprises 12 residues. The germline gives CDR1 SQVTM, CDR2 ANQGSEA. The CDR3 coding sequence is TGCAGCGCTACCGAGGTAGGTTACGAGCAGTACTTC. Encoded protein: CSATEVGYEQYF.

The chain has TRBV27 and TRBJ1-1; D is uncertain. V lost 3 bases, J lost 8 bases, and 13 bases lay in between. The CDR3 covers 13 residues. Germline CDR1 and CDR2: MNHEY and SMNVEV (reference sequence). The CDR3 reads CASSFEDRREAFF. The CDR3 coding sequence is TGTGCCAGCAGTTTTGAGGATCGCAGAGAAGCTTTCTTT.

The CDR3 DNA reads as TGTGCCAGCATCCTTTTTGTTGGACAGGGCCACGAGCAGTACTTC. It specifies CASILFVGQGHEQYF. This chain links TRBV2 with TRBJ2-7; 8 bases are a match to TRBD1. Germline CDR1 and CDR2: SNHLY and FYNNEI. The CDR3 totals 15 residues. V shed 7 bases, J shed 5 bases, and the junction held 13 bases outside the gene matches.